Detailed here is one T cell receptor beta chain. This receptor's antigen is unknown. Base quality data are lacking; no much larger clone is found one base away. The CDR3 regions of human TCRbeta chains were analyzed by immunosequencing. Turning to the authors' computational methods: Repertoire TCRs were checked for matches against a reference library of SARS-CoV-2-specific TCRs that had been generated using the MIRA antigen-specificity platform. Breadth meant the fraction of unique TCRs that were SARS-CoV-2-associated, whereas depth meant the fraction of total T cells that were SARS-CoV-2-associated. Using the MIRA data, every spike-specific TCR was mapped to the spike region that the TCR reacted to and assigned to either a CD4 or a CD8 class. Log10-transformed breadth and depth values were compared by one-way ANOVA with Sidak's multiple comparisons tests. In its TCRdb copy, this immuneACCESS table keeps in-frame sequences only and misses some clones. Where compared with another copy, unresolved V genes explain less than half of these, and the others have no known cause. V, J and clone size reflect that table, while D and trimming were determined from the DNA. In all, the sample holds 55,000 to 90,000 clones, and around 83% of those were seen once. Jointly, the top ten make up over 7.5% of the sample.

The sample's time point, from its label and the paper: baseline before first vaccination. Vaccinee samples were obtained from the UK trials COV001 and COV002, which included a single-blind randomized controlled phase 2/3 trial of AZD1222 (ChAdOx1 nCoV-19) in healthy adults. For TCRbeta chain sequencing, PBMC samples from trial participants were taken at day 0 and at day 28 after the second dose. The data originate from a study of T cell responses to AZD1222 COVID-19 vaccine (dated by TCRdb to the early 2020s). Study-level background: AZD1222 recipients given second doses at about 4 weeks or at about 12 weeks were pooled, since spike-specific TCR depth and breadth were not found to differ between the two schedules. A total of about 230 trial participants underwent TCR sequencing, of whom around 200 received two doses of AZD1222 and some 26 received two doses of the MenACWY control vaccine. Trial participants were enrolled by age into subgroups of 18-55, 56-69 and 70-plus years, and around 150, 29 and 61 TCR-sequenced participants, respectively, were included in these subgroups.

On the study overall, not on this receptor specifically: Epitopes outside the regions mutated in the B.1.351 and B.1.1.7 variants were reportedly recognized by nearly half of the unique spike-specific TCRs. Conclusions about previously exposed vaccinees were limited because only five to seven AZD1222 recipients were SARS-CoV-2 seropositive at baseline. Vaccine-associated CD4 TCRs spanned the whole spike protein, with dominant responses in regions 160-218 and 743-854. Because no samples from the day 14 peak response were available, repertoires could be characterized only after the peak T cell response. The 56-69-year group was small, and its depth increase did not reach significance, likely because of low power. Most participants were white British and females outnumbered males, and the authors suggested that clonal diversity may have been underestimated. A significant rise in spike-specific TCR breadth and depth was observed after two AZD1222 doses relative to day 0 and relative to MenACWY recipients.

For this chain, trimming is 3 bases at the V end and 5 bases at the J end, and the number of junction bases without a gene match is 1. The germline V gene supplies CDR1 SNHLY and CDR2 FYNNEI. The CDR3 starts with the cysteine, ends with the phenylalanine, and has 14 residues. Only CDR3 DNA remains: 42 bases, in frame from the first base. The input for sequencing was peripheral blood, taken on day 0 of AZD1222 vaccination. This sequence was found in an adult in good health. The chain uses TRBV2 and TRBJ1-2; TRBD1 aligns with 12 central bases. Read as DNA, the sequence is TGTGCCAGCAGTGAGGGACAGGGGGCTTATGGCTACACCTTC. Its coded protein is CASSEGQGAYGYTF.